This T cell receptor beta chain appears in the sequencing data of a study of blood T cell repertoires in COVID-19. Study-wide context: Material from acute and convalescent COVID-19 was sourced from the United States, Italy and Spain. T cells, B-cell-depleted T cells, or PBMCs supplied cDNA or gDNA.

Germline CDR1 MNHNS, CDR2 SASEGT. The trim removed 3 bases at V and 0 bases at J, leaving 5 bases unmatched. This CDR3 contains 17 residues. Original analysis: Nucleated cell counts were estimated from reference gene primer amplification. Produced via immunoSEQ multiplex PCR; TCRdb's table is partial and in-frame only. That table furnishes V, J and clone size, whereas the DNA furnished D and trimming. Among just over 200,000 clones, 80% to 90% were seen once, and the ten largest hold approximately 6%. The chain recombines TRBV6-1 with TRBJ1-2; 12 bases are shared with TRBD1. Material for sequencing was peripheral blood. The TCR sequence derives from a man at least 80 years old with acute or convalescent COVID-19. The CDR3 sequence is CASSERGQGATNYGYTF. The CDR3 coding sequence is TGTGCCAGCAGTGAGAGGGGACAGGGGGCGACTAACTATGGCTACACCTTC.